This TCR beta chain was observed in a study of brain T cells in children with intractable seizures. Surgery cases with the highest brain T cell transcript signatures were chosen for sequencing. The method was immunoSEQ multiplex PCR; TCRdb's version includes in-frame clones alone and lacks a portion of them. The repertoire holds about 3,600 clones, with around two thirds as singletons. The CDR3 sequence is 13 residues long. Trimming removed 6 bases at V and 0 bases at J, with 9 bases between. Germline CDR1 and CDR2: MDHEN and SYDVKM. The gene calls are TRBV28 and TRBJ2-7, with no clear D. This clonotype was sampled from a girl aged 2-9 years with Rasmussen encephalitis and intractable seizures. The sequencing here drew on resected brain tissue, taken at surgery. CDR3 sequence: CASRETLSYEQYF. Here the CDR3 DNA reads TGTGCCAGCAGGGAGACCCTCTCCTACGAGCAGTACTTC.